The next 20 T cell receptor beta chains were all read from a single sample in a study of T cells after yellow fever vaccination. TCRdb redid the calling of the 5' RACE reads with MiXCR, one entry per CDR3 protein. The data contain 110,000 or so distinct CDR3 sequences, about 7% of them singletons. The sequenced sample was CD4+ T cells sorted from PBMCs, obtained roughly 47 days after the first yellow fever vaccination. Receptors were obtained from a man aged 18 to 30 who received the YFV17D yellow fever vaccine.

This clonotype showed up many times. This rearrangement joins TRBV14 to TRBJ2-2, with a possible D match to TRBD2 (6 bases). V lost 1 base and J 6 bases, leaving 12 bases between the germline ends. CDR1 is SGHDN and CDR2 is FVKESK in the germline V gene. This CDR3 has 15 residues. The CDR3 protein is CASSQAGVRPGELFF. The CDR3 bases are TGTGCCAGCAGCCAAGCGGGGGTCCGGCCCGGGGAGCTGTTTTTT.

On this clonotype itself: A junction end diverges from the germline sequence, so it may reflect a read error. V and J are TRBV12-3 or TRBV12-4 and TRBJ2-6; D ambiguous. This CDR3 has 13 amino acids. CDR3 bases: TGTGCCAGCAGTTTTTCTGGGGTCAACGTCCTGACTTTC. Amino acid sequence: CASSFSGVNVLTF.

This chain links TRBV12-3 or TRBV12-4 with TRBJ1-1; 7 nucleotides line up with TRBD1. This CDR3 contains 17 residues. With V trimmed by 6 bases and J by 3 bases, 16 bases remained unmatched. This CDR3 reads CASSQHTNRGRDTEAFF. CDR3 in DNA: TGTGCCAGCAGCCAACATACCAACAGGGGACGAGACACTGAAGCTTTCTTT.

With regard to this clonotype: A read error may be the cause here, since a much bigger clone is one base away. The chain joins TRBV7-2 to TRBJ2-7; maybe TRBD1 (6 bases). The length of the CDR3 is 15 residues. Germline V CDR1 and CDR2: SGHTA, FQGNSA. Here the CDR3 reads CARSLIAGVAYEQYF. CDR3 coding DNA: TGCGCCCGCAGCTTAATTGCAGGGGTAGCCTACGAGCAGTACTTC.

This clonotype was observed at least ten times. The chain couples TRBV20-1 to TRBJ2-1, with D possibly matching TRBD2 (6 bases). Per the germline V gene, CDR1 is DFQATT and CDR2 is SNEGSKA (reference sequence). The V end was cut by 6 bases, the J end by 1 base, with 13 bases between. The CDR3 covers 14 residues. DNA of the CDR3: TGCAGTGCCAAAGGGGAGGCGTCCTACAATGAGCAGTTCTTC. Its translation: CSAKGEASYNEQFF.

The chain links TRBV7-3 to TRBJ2-5; 12 positions match TRBD2. Germline V gives CDR1 SGHTA, CDR2 FQGTGA. The V segment lost 5 bases and the J segment 6 bases; nucleotides outside the gene matches: 7. The length of the CDR3 is 15 residues. In DNA, the CDR3 is TGTGCCAGCAGCGCGACTAGCGGGGGTCTAAAGACCCAGTACTTC. Translation gives CASSATSGGLKTQYF.

This clonotype was recorded many times. The chain combines TRBV6-5 with TRBJ2-3; possible D gene TRBD1, 5 bases. In germline, CDR1 is MNHEY, CDR2 SVGAGI. With 6 bases removed from V and 0 bases from J, the gap between germline ends came to 19 bases. CDR3 length: 17 amino acids. Here the CDR3 DNA reads TGTGCCAGCAGCCAAATGGGGCTGGCGATTAGCACAGATACGCAGTATTTT. Its protein is CASSQMGLAISTDTQYF.

The sample holds many counts of this clonotype. CDR3 nucleotide sequence: TGTGCCAGCAGCTTGACAGGTCTAGACACTGAAGCTTTCTTT. Translation gives CASSLTGLDTEAFF. This chain connects TRBV5-5 to TRBJ1-1, with TRBD1 as a possible D gene (5 bases). V gave up 1 base and J gave up 3 bases, with 10 bases separating them. The CDR3 loop spans 14 amino acids. Germline values: CDR1 SGHKS, CDR2 YYEKEE (reference sequence).

This clonotype was seen only a few times. The chain combines TRBV18 with TRBJ2-1; D ambiguous. Looked up from germline, CDR1 is KGHSH and CDR2 is LQKENI. The CDR3 has 13 amino acids. The V end was cut by 3 bases, the J end by 8 bases, with 11 bases between. The CDR3 DNA is TGTGCCAGCTCACCGCTCCAGGTTGATGAGCAGTTCTTC. Its translation: CASSPLQVDEQFF.

This clonotype was seen a handful of times. The genes are TRBV2 and TRBJ1-1; 7 bases match TRBD1. The length of the CDR3 is 18 residues. The junction had 12 bases not matched to a gene; V was cut back by 2 bases and J by 0 bases. Germline assignment: CDR1 SNHLY and CDR2 FYNNEI. The CDR3 coding sequence is TGTGCCAGCAGTGAACAAATCGAAGGGACAGCCATGAACACTGAAGCTTTCTTT. Translation: CASSEQIEGTAMNTEAFF.

This clonotype was seen ten or more times. The V and J genes are TRBV5-1 and TRBJ1-1; 7 bases are a match to TRBD1. From germline, CDR1 is SGHRS and CDR2 YFSETQ. The CDR3 extends over 14 amino acids. J lost 3 bases, V lost 3 bases, and 5 bases had no gene match. The CDR3 DNA follows: TGCGCCAGCAGCTCCACAGGGGAGGACACTGAAGCTTTCTTT. Protein: CASSSTGEDTEAFF.

This clonotype showed up many times. V gene TRBV14 combines with J gene TRBJ2-5, with 8 bases identical to TRBD2. V lost 6 bases, J lost 5 bases, and 8 bases stayed unmatched. This CDR3 region has 14 residues. CDR1 and CDR2 from the germline V gene are SGHDN and FVKESK. The CDR3 is CASRSSGGRETQYF. CDR3 coding DNA: TGTGCCAGCAGATCGAGCGGGGGCCGGGAGACCCAGTACTTC.

Note on this clonotype: This could be a read error, since a much larger clone is one nucleotide away. The V and J genes are TRBV7-3 and TRBJ2-1, with TRBD2 as a possible D gene (5 bases). This CDR3 is built from 15 residues. Germline values: CDR1 SGHTA, CDR2 FQGTGA. The CDR3 loop is CSSSPGVGPEGGQFF. The CDR3 nucleotides are TGTTCCAGCAGCCCCGGGGTGGGCCCTGAAGGAGGGCAGTTCTTC.

This clonotype was picked up many times. The chain uses TRBV6-1 and TRBJ2-1, with TRBD1 matching over 7 bases. The CDR3 is 14 residues long. Losses at the gene ends were 7 bases for V and 7 bases for J; bases not matched to a gene: 10. Germline CDR1 reads MNHNS; CDR2 reads SASEGT. The CDR3 loop is CASTPTGAGNEQFF. The CDR3 coding sequence is TGTGCCAGCACCCCAACAGGGGCCGGTAATGAGCAGTTCTTC.

In this sample, this clonotype turned up many times. The genes are TRBV29-1 and TRBJ1-2; D gene uncertain. CDR3 length: 9 residues. CDR1 and CDR2 (germline): SQVTM, ANQGSEA. V was shortened by 4 bases and J by 5 bases, with 2 bases between the two germline ends. CDR3 amino acids: CSVAYGYTF. The CDR3, as DNA: TGCAGCGTTGCGTATGGCTACACCTTC.

This clonotype was counted many times. CDR3 in amino acids: CASSDPHSNQPQHF. CDR3 sequence (DNA): TGTGCCAGCAGTGACCCCCATAGCAATCAGCCCCAGCATTTT. The V gene is TRBV6-1, the J gene TRBJ1-5; D remains ambiguous. Germline V gene sequence: CDR1 MNHNS, CDR2 SASEGT. V was shortened by 3 bases and J by 0 bases, with 6 bases between the two germline ends. CDR3 length equals 14 residues.

In this sample, this clonotype turned up once. A much larger clonotype is one base distant, so this may be a read error. The V call is TRBV7-2, the J call TRBJ2-4, with TRBD2 identical over 9 bases. There are 16 residues in the CDR3. Germline V CDR1 and CDR2: SGHTA, FQGNSA. CDR3 loop: CASSFLAGVTKNIQHF. The CDR3 DNA follows: TGTGCCAGCAGCTTCTTAGCGGGGGTTACCAAAAACATTCAGCACTTC.

This clonotype showed up just a few times. V gene TRBV20-1 combines with J gene TRBJ1-1; perhaps TRBD1 as D (6 bases). This CDR3 is 14 amino acids long. In germline, CDR1 is DFQATT, CDR2 SNEGSKA (reference sequence). With 1 base removed from V and 4 bases from J, the gap between germline ends came to 13 bases. The CDR3 reads CSARVTGSSTEAFF. For the CDR3, the DNA is TGCAGTGCTAGAGTTACAGGGAGTAGCACTGAAGCTTTCTTT.

The chain combines TRBV20-1 with TRBJ1-5; D is perhaps TRBD1 (6 bases). V was cut by 2 bases and J by 4 bases, with 12 bases left in between. CDR1 is DFQATT, CDR2 SNEGSKA, per germline (reference sequence). The CDR3 extends over 14 amino acids. CDR3 protein: CSARPGGQNQPQHF. CDR3 nucleotides: TGCAGTGCTAGACCCGGGGGGCAGAATCAGCCCCAGCATTTT.

This clonotype came up many times. This chain uses TRBV3-1 with TRBJ1-6; the match to TRBD1 covers 9 bases. Germline V gives CDR1 LGHDT, CDR2 YNNKEL (reference sequence). This CDR3 region has 19 residues. J gave up 4 bases and V 4 bases, and 14 bases lay outside the gene matches. The DNA for the CDR3 is TGTGCCAGCAGCCCAAGATCGACAGGGGGAACAAGATATAATTCACCCCTCCACTTT. Translating gives CASSPRSTGGTRYNSPLHF.